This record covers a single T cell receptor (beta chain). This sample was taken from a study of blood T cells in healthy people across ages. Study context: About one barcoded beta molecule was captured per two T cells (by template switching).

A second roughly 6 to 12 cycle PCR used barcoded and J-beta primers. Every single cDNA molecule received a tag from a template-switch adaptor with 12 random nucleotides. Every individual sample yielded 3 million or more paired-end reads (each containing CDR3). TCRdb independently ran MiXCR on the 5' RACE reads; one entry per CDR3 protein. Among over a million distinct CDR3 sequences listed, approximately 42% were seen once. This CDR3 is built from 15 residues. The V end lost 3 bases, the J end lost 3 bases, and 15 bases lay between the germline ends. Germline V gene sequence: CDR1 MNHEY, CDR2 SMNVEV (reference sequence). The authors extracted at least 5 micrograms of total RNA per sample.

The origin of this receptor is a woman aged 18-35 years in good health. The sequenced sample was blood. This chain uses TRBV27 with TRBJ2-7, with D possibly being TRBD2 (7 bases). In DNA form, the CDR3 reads TGTGCCAGCAGTTTGATTGGGGGGGCTAACTACGAGCAGTACTTC. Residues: CASSLIGGANYEQYF.